The 11 T cell receptor beta chains presented below share a single source sample, sequenced in a study of immune heterogeneity within non-small cell lung tumors. Per sample, about 0.55 ug of bulk tumor genomic DNA was the template used. Several biopsies were collected from each primary tumor during surgery. They were spaced as far apart as possible within the tumor mass. The patients were newly diagnosed with non-small cell lung cancer, had not been treated, and had curative surgery. TCR beta CDR3 was amplified by multiplex PCR, first round nine to ten cycles, 32 V and 13 J primers. TCRdb fed the multiplex PCR reads into MiXCR, producing one record per CDR3 protein. This table holds 15,000 or so distinct CDR3 sequences, over 25% found once. Input material: lung tumor tissue. The receptors shown here come from a man aged 35-49 years with non-small cell lung cancer.

This clonotype was observed a handful of times. This clone may be a read error of a much larger clone one base away. The V call is TRBV6-2 or TRBV6-3, the J call TRBJ2-7; D may be TRBD2 (6 bases). CDR1 and CDR2 (germline): MNHEY, SVGEGT. The CDR3 covers 16 residues. Here the CDR3 reads CASSYSFGLSSYVQYF. CDR3 coding DNA: TGTGCCAGCAGTTACTCGTTTGGACTATCCTCCTACGTGCAGTACTTC.

This clonotype was seen ten or more times. This chain uses TRBV3-1 with TRBJ2-7; no reliable D call. The V gene lost 4 bases and the J gene lost 3 bases, with 10 bases spanning the gap. CDR3 length equals 13 residues. CDR1 and CDR2 from the germline V gene are LGHDT and YNNKEL (reference sequence). The CDR3 DNA sequence: TGTGCCAGCAGCCGCAATTCAGTCTACGAGCAGTACTTC. The encoded protein is CASSRNSVYEQYF.

This clonotype was counted many times. The J gene is TRBJ2-7, the V gene TRBV7-9; 12 bases are shared with TRBD2. The CDR3 is 15 residues long. The V and J ends lost 3 bases and 5 bases, in that order; junction bases with no gene match: 5. Germline assignment: CDR1 SEHNR and CDR2 FQNEAQ (reference sequence). The CDR3 DNA is TGTGCCAGCAGCTTTGGACTAGCGGGATTAAACGAGCAGTACTTC. Translated, it gives CASSFGLAGLNEQYF.

In the case of this clonotype: The conserved phenylalanine or tryptophan normally closing the CDR3 is absent here, so this likely arose from a read error. The DNA is omitted, as the CDR3 cannot be located on it reliably, and the CDR3 follows TCRdb's listing. This chain joins TRBV6-5 and TRBJ2-6; the table's D call TRBD2 went unverified against the DNA. Germline V CDR1 and CDR2: MNHEY, SVGAGI. From its first to its last residue, the CDR3 has 17 amino acids. CDR3 sequence reads: CASTKPDSSSGANVLSL.

In the case of this clonotype: Just one base apart from a much larger clone, this may be a read error. The chain combines TRBV6-2 or TRBV6-3 with TRBJ1-5; D is unclear. V lost 5 bases and J lost 5, with 19 bases in between. The CDR3 loop spans 16 amino acids. Looked up from germline, CDR1 is MNHEY and CDR2 is SVGEGT. This chain's CDR3 is CASSTKGCYLDQPQHF. Here the CDR3 DNA reads TGTGCCAGCAGTACGAAGGGTTGCTACCTAGATCAGCCCCAGCATTTT.

This clonotype was counted many times. The rearrangement uses TRBV30 and TRBJ1-1, with TRBD1 as a possible D gene (5 bases). This CDR3 contains 11 residues. Trimming took 2 bases from V and 7 from J, leaving 8 bases between them. Germline CDR1 is GTSNPN and CDR2 is SVGIG (reference sequence). In nucleotides, the CDR3 is TGTGCCTGGAGTCGGGGGGGTGAAGCTTTCTTT. Protein: CAWSRGGEAFF.

The V gene is TRBV6-2 or TRBV6-3, the J gene TRBJ2-4; 7 bases align to TRBD2. CDR3 length: 14 amino acids. V lost 8 bases, J lost 2 bases, and 6 bases stayed unmatched. Germline CDR1 and CDR2: MNHEY and SVGEGT. The CDR3 region is CASGEGTPKNIQYF. The CDR3, as DNA: TGTGCCAGCGGGGAGGGGACCCCCAAAAACATTCAGTACTTC.

As regards this clonotype: Just one base apart from a much larger clone, this may be a read error. This chain uses TRBV6-2 or TRBV6-3 with TRBJ1-1; D gene ambiguous. The CDR3 is made up of 13 amino acids. Germline CDR1 reads MNHEY; CDR2 reads SVGEGT. CDR3 residues: CASKITMNIEAFF. Here the CDR3 DNA reads TGTGCCAGCAAAATCACTATGAACATTGAAGCTTTCTTT.

This clonotype was observed a handful of times. The chain has TRBV3-1 and TRBJ1-1; D is undetermined. Trimming left V 6 bases short and J 6 bases short, with 8 bases between. Germline V gene sequence: CDR1 LGHDT, CDR2 YNNKEL (reference sequence). This CDR3 has 11 residues. The CDR3 bases are TGTGCCAGCAGGCATGGGGCTGAAGCTTTCTTT. This translates into CASRHGAEAFF.

This clonotype was seen at least ten times. This chain joins TRBV6-1 and TRBJ1-1, with TRBD1 identical over 8 bases. Germline CDR1 reads MNHNS; CDR2 reads SASEGT. Germline trimming cut 8 bases from V and 1 base from J; bases unmatched to any gene: 12. The CDR3 loop spans 16 amino acids. The CDR3 DNA reads as TGTGCCAGCCTCCGGCGGACAGGGACTTCGAACACTGAAGCTTTCTTT. Translation: CASLRRTGTSNTEAFF.

This clonotype has a count of ten or more. V usage is TRBV18 and J usage is TRBJ2-2, with D perhaps TRBD1 (6 bases). Germline V gene data show CDR1 as KGHSH and CDR2 as LQKENI. V was pared by 5 bases and J by 2 bases, with 15 bases between. The CDR3 loop spans 16 amino acids. The CDR3 sequence: CASSTQGADNTGELFF. The CDR3 nucleotides read TGTGCCAGCTCAACACAGGGTGCAGACAACACCGGGGAGCTGTTTTTT.